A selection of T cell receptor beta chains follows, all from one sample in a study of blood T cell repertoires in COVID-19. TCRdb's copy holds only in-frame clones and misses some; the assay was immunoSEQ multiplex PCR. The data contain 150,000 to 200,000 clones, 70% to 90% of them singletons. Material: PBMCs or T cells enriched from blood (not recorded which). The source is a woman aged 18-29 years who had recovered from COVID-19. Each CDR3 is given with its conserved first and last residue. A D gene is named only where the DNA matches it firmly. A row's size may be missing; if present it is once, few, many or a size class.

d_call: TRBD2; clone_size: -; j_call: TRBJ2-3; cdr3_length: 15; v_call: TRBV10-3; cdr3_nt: TGTGCCATCAGCGCAGCGGGAGGGCCGGCAGATACGCAGTATTTT; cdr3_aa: CAISAAGGPADTQYF
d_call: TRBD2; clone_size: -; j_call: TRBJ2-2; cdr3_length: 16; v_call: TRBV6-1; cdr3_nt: TGTGCCAGCAGTGATTTAGCGGGAGGGAACACCGGGGAGCTGTTTTTT; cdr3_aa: CASSDLAGGNTGELFF
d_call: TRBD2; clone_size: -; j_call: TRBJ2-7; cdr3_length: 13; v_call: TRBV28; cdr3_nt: TGTGCCAGCAGGCTTGGACTAGGGAGCGAGCAGTACTTC; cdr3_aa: CASRLGLGSEQYF
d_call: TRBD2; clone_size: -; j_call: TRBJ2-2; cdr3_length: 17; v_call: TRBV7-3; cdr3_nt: TGTGCCAGCAGCTCGGGACTAGCGGGAGGAATGGCCGGGGAGCTGTTTTTT; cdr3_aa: CASSSGLAGGMAGELFF
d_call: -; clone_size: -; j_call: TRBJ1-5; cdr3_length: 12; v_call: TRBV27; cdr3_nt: TGTGCCAGCAGCGGCGCAGGGCAGCCCCAGCATTTT; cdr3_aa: CASSGAGQPQHF
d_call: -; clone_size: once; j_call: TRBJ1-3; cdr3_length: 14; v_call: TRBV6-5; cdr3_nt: TGTGCCAGCACCGAAGACAACTCTGGAAACACCATATATTTT; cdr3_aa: CASTEDNSGNTIYF
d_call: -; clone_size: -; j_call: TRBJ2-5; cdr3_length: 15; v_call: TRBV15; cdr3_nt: TGTGCCACCAGCAGAGATAGCGCGTTGGGGGAGACCCAGTACTTC; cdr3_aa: CATSRDSALGETQYF
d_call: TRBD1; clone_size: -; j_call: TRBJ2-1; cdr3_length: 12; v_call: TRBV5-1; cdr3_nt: TGCGCCAGCAGCTCGGACAGGGATGAGCAGTTCTTC; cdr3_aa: CASSSDRDEQFF
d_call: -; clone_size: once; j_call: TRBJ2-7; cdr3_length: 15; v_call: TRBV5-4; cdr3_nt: TGTGCCAGCAGCTCAGCTCCTAGAAATTTAGGCGAGCAGTACTTC; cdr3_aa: CASSSAPRNLGEQYF
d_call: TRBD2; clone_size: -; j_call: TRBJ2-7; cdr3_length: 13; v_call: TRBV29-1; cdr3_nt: TGCAGCATGCTTAGCGGGCGCACCTACGAGCAGTACTTC; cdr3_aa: CSMLSGRTYEQYF
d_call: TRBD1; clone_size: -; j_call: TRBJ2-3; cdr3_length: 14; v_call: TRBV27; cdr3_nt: TGTGCCAGCAGTGACAGGGTTAACACAGATACGCAGTATTTT; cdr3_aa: CASSDRVNTDTQYF
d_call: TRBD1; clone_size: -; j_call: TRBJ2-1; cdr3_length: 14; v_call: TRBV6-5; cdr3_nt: TGTGCCAGCCTCATCGGACAGGGGATCGGTGAGCAGTTCTTC; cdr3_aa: CASLIGQGIGEQFF